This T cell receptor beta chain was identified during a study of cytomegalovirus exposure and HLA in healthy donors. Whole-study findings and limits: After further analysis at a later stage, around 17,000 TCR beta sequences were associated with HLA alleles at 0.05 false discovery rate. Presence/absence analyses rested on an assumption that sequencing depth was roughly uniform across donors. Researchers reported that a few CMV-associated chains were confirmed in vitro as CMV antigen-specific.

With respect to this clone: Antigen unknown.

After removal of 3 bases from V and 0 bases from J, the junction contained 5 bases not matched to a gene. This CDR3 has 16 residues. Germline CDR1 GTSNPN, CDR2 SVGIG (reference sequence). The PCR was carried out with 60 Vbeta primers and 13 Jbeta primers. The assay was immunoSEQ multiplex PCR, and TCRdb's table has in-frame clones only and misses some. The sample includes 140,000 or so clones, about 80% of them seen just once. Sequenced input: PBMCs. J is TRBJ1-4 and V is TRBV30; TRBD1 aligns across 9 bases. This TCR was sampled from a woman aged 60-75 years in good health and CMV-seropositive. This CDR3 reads CAWRETGGATNEKLFF. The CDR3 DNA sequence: TGTGCCTGGAGGGAGACAGGGGGGGCAACTAATGAAAAACTGTTTTTT.